Listed below are T cell receptor beta chains from one sample, sequenced in a study of blood T cell repertoires in COVID-19. Profiled with immunoSEQ multiplex PCR; TCRdb holds only in-frame clones, not every one. The sample records some 140,000 clones, about 81% being singletons. Sequencing was carried out using PBMCs or T cells enriched from blood (not recorded which). Receptors were obtained from a man aged 35 to 55 with acute COVID-19. Both conserved end residues are part of each CDR3. A D gene is named only where the DNA matches it firmly. Size values are once, few and many counts, or a class for expanded clones, and some rows have none.

J: TRBJ1-1; V: TRBV7-6; size: .; D: .; DNA: TGTGCCAGCGCCATAGGCCCGACACAAAGAGCTTTCTTT; CDR3: CASAIGPTQRAFF
J: TRBJ2-5; V: TRBV5-1; size: .; D: TRBD2; DNA: TGCGCCAGCAGCCGCGGGTCAGCGGGAGAGGAGACCCAGTACTTC; CDR3: CASSRGSAGEETQYF
J: TRBJ2-3; V: TRBV4-1; size: .; D: .; DNA: TGCGCCAGCAGCCAAGATCTGGCACGGGGTACGCAGTATTTT; CDR3: CASSQDLARGTQYF
J: TRBJ2-5; V: TRBV12-3/TRBV12-4; size: .; D: .; DNA: TGTGCCAGCAGTTTAGCCCCACAAGAGACCCAGTACTTC; CDR3: CASSLAPQETQYF
J: TRBJ1-2; V: TRBV18; size: many; D: TRBD1; DNA: TGTGCCAGCTCACAAGACAGGGAAGGTTCGACCTTC; CDR3: CASSQDREGSTF
J: TRBJ1-4; V: TRBV19; size: few; D: .; DNA: TGTGCCAGTAGTATCGAGGAAAAACTGTTTTTT; CDR3: CASSIEEKLFF
J: TRBJ2-2; V: TRBV6-5; size: many; D: .; DNA: TGTGCCAGCAGAAGAGGTGGATTGAGGACCGGGGAGCTGTTTTTT; CDR3: CASRRGGLRTGELFF
J: TRBJ1-2; V: TRBV6-5; size: .; D: TRBD1; DNA: TGTGCCAGCAGTTCACAGGGGGCGATCTATGGCTACACCTTC; CDR3: CASSSQGAIYGYTF
J: TRBJ2-7; V: TRBV6-1; size: .; D: TRBD1; DNA: TGTGCCAGCAGTGAAGGGACAGGGATTTACGAGCAGTACTTC; CDR3: CASSEGTGIYEQYF
J: TRBJ2-5; V: TRBV4-2; size: .; D: TRBD1; DNA: TGTGCCAGCAGCCAAGAGGGGGACAGCCAAGAGACCCAGTACTTC; CDR3: CASSQEGDSQETQYF
J: TRBJ1-2; V: TRBV6-5; size: .; D: TRBD1; DNA: TGTGCCAGCTGGGACAGGGGAGTGGAGGGCTACACCTTC; CDR3: CASWDRGVEGYTF
J: TRBJ1-1; V: TRBV12-3/TRBV12-4; size: few; D: TRBD1; DNA: TGTGCCAGCAGTTCCACAGGGGACACTGAAGCTTTCTTT; CDR3: CASSSTGDTEAFF
J: TRBJ1-1; V: TRBV5-1; size: once; D: TRBD1; DNA: TGCGCCAGCAGCCCCGGACAGGGGACGAACACTGAAGCTTTCTTT; CDR3: CASSPGQGTNTEAFF
J: TRBJ2-2; V: TRBV9; size: .; D: TRBD2; DNA: TGTGCCAGCAGCGTAGCGGGGGGTACCGGGGAGCTGTTTTTT; CDR3: CASSVAGGTGELFF
J: TRBJ1-2; V: TRBV28; size: .; D: .; DNA: TGTGCCAGCAGTTTTGCGGTCCAGTCGGGCTACACCTTC; CDR3: CASSFAVQSGYTF
J: TRBJ2-1; V: TRBV5-1; size: .; D: .; DNA: TGCGCCAGCAGCGGTTTTGCGGACTACAATGGGCAGTTCTTC; CDR3: CASSGFADYNGQFF
J: TRBJ1-1; V: TRBV18; size: .; D: TRBD1; DNA: TGTGCCAGCTCACCGGACAGGGGGAGCGAAGCTTTCTTT; CDR3: CASSPDRGSEAFF
J: TRBJ2-3; V: TRBV6-1; size: .; D: TRBD2; DNA: TGTGCCAGCAGTGAACCGATAGCGGGGGGCACAGATACGCAGTATTTT; CDR3: CASSEPIAGGTDTQYF
J: TRBJ2-3; V: TRBV9; size: .; D: .; DNA: TGTGCCAGCAGCGTAGGTAGCCGGGGGGATACGCAGTATTTT; CDR3: CASSVGSRGDTQYF
J: TRBJ1-2; V: TRBV3-1/TRBV3-2; size: few; D: TRBD1; DNA: TGTGCCAGCAGTCCTGGGACAGGGCCCCTCTATCGCTACACCTTC; CDR3: CASSPGTGPLYRYTF
J: TRBJ2-2; V: TRBV7-3; size: .; D: TRBD2; DNA: TGTGCCAGCAGCTTAGGGACTAGCGGGAACACCGGGGAGCTGTTTTTT; CDR3: CASSLGTSGNTGELFF
J: TRBJ1-2; V: TRBV10-3; size: .; D: .; DNA: TGTGCCATCAGCTCCCCGGGGGTAGACAACTATGGCTACACCTTC; CDR3: CAISSPGVDNYGYTF
J: TRBJ2-1; V: TRBV2; size: .; D: TRBD2; DNA: TGTGCCAGCAGCTGGGGGGGGGAAATCTACAATGAGCAGTTCTTC; CDR3: CASSWGGEIYNEQFF
J: TRBJ2-1; V: TRBV25-1; size: few; D: TRBD2; DNA: TGTGCCAGCGGAAAGACTAGCGGGACATACAATGAGCAGTTCTTC; CDR3: CASGKTSGTYNEQFF
J: TRBJ1-5; V: TRBV19; size: few; D: TRBD1; DNA: TGTGCCAGTAGTATAGGAACCAGGGGGCGTCATCAGCCCCAGCATTTT; CDR3: CASSIGTRGRHQPQHF
J: TRBJ2-5; V: TRBV9; size: .; D: .; DNA: TGTGCCAGCAGCCTAAAATCTCGAGAGACCCAGTACTTC; CDR3: CASSLKSRETQYF
J: TRBJ2-1; V: TRBV7-3; size: .; D: .; DNA: TGTGCCAGCAGCTTGGAACAACAGGGCCTGAGTGAGCAGTTCTTC; CDR3: CASSLEQQGLSEQFF
J: TRBJ1-3; V: TRBV3-1/TRBV3-2; size: .; D: .; DNA: TGTGCCAGCAGCCAACTTTCCGGCCTAGGGGGGGACACCATATATTTT; CDR3: CASSQLSGLGGDTIYF
J: TRBJ1-1; V: TRBV5-1; size: medium-sized; D: TRBD1; DNA: TGCGCCAGCAGCTACAGGGGGGCGGCTTTCTTT; CDR3: CASSYRGAAFF
J: TRBJ1-1; V: TRBV7-8; size: few; D: TRBD1; DNA: TGTGCCAGCAGCCGAGGGACAGCTAACACTGAAGCTTTCTTT; CDR3: CASSRGTANTEAFF
J: TRBJ2-5; V: TRBV19; size: .; D: TRBD2; DNA: TGTGCCAGTAGTATAGATTCGCTAGCGGGGGGAGGAGAGACCCAGTACTTC; CDR3: CASSIDSLAGGGETQYF
J: TRBJ2-7; V: TRBV9; size: .; D: TRBD1; DNA: TGTGCCAGCAGCGGCTCCGGGACAGTGTTCGGCGAGCAGTACTTC; CDR3: CASSGSGTVFGEQYF
J: TRBJ2-7; V: TRBV2; size: .; D: .; DNA: TGTGCCAGCAGTGGGTTAGAGAGCTCCTACGAGCAGTACTTC; CDR3: CASSGLESSYEQYF
J: TRBJ1-2; V: TRBV25-1; size: .; D: .; DNA: TGTGCCAGCAGTGGGGCGACCCCTAATGGCTACACCTTC; CDR3: CASSGATPNGYTF
J: TRBJ2-3; V: TRBV5-6; size: .; D: TRBD2; DNA: TGTGCCAGCAGCGGAACTAGCGGGAGGGCCTCAGATACGCAGTATTTT; CDR3: CASSGTSGRASDTQYF
J: TRBJ1-2; V: TRBV6-5; size: .; D: .; DNA: TGTGCCAGCAGACCCGGGTCTACTTATGGCTACACCTTC; CDR3: CASRPGSTYGYTF
J: TRBJ2-3; V: TRBV7-3; size: .; D: .; DNA: TGTGCCAGCAGCCCTGCCCAGGGGTCAGATACGCAGTATTTT; CDR3: CASSPAQGSDTQYF
J: TRBJ2-4; V: TRBV11-1; size: .; D: .; DNA: TGTGCCAGCAGCTCCCGGACTGTAGCCAAAAACATTCAGTACTTC; CDR3: CASSSRTVAKNIQYF
J: TRBJ1-2; V: TRBV7-2; size: .; D: TRBD1; DNA: TGTGCCAGCAGCTCGGACAGGGCTGGCTACACCTTC; CDR3: CASSSDRAGYTF
J: TRBJ2-3; V: TRBV11-1; size: .; D: .; DNA: TGTGCCAGCAGCTACCCTATCACAGATACGCAGTATTTT; CDR3: CASSYPITDTQYF
J: TRBJ1-1; V: TRBV30; size: .; D: TRBD1; DNA: TGTGCCTGGAGGCGCGGGACAGGGCGGGACACTGAAGCTTTCTTT; CDR3: CAWRRGTGRDTEAFF
J: TRBJ2-7; V: TRBV6-6; size: .; D: TRBD1; DNA: TGTGCCAGCAGCCCTTGGGGGGACAGGAAAACAGAGCAGTACTTC; CDR3: CASSPWGDRKTEQYF
J: TRBJ1-2; V: TRBV7-2; size: .; D: TRBD1; DNA: TGTGCCAGCAGCTTAGGTGTGGGACAGGGTAGTGGCTACACCTTC; CDR3: CASSLGVGQGSGYTF
J: TRBJ1-1; V: TRBV10-1; size: .; D: .; DNA: TGCGCCAGCCCACGGTTCGAGGCCACGAACACTGAAGCTTTCTTT; CDR3: CASPRFEATNTEAFF
J: TRBJ2-1; V: TRBV3-1/TRBV3-2; size: .; D: TRBD2; DNA: TGTGCCGCGCCGAGAGGAGGAAGCGGGGGGTCGAGTTACAATGAGCAGTTCTTC; CDR3: CAAPRGGSGGSSYNEQFF
J: TRBJ1-6; V: TRBV6-1; size: .; D: .; DNA: TGTGCCAGCAGTGAAGCCTGGGTCAGAGGGTCACCCCTCCACTTT; CDR3: CASSEAWVRGSPLHF